These 12 T cell receptor beta chains were all obtained from the same sample, sequenced in a study of blood T cell repertoires in COVID-19. Data came from immunoSEQ multiplex PCR; TCRdb stores just in-frame clones and leaves some out. The profile shows about 110,000 clones, more than 60% of them singletons. The source material was peripheral blood. Receptors originate from a man between 65 and 85 years old with active or convalescent COVID-19.

The rearrangement uses TRBV3-1 (or the pseudogene TRBV3-2) and TRBJ1-1; D uncertain. Trimming stripped 3 bases from V and 0 bases from J, with 8 bases between. Germline V gives CDR1 LGHDT, CDR2 YNNKEL (reference sequence). The CDR3 is 14 residues long. CDR3 residues: CASSHRHLNTEAFF. In nucleotides, the CDR3 is TGTGCCAGCAGCCACAGACACCTGAACACTGAAGCTTTCTTT.

The V call is TRBV5-1, the J call TRBJ1-2, with 7 bases aligning to TRBD1. The J segment lost 0 bases and the V segment lost 6 bases, leaving 5 bases of the junction unmatched. Germline CDR1 reads SGHRS; CDR2 reads YFSETQ. The CDR3 is made up of 14 amino acids. The DNA of the CDR3 is TGCGCCAGCACCCAAGGGACAGCTAACTATGGCTACACCTTC. This gives the protein CASTQGTANYGYTF.

The rearrangement uses TRBV3-1 (or the pseudogene TRBV3-2) and TRBJ2-2, with TRBD2 as a possible D gene (5 bases). The CDR3 sequence is 15 residues long. In germline, CDR1 is LGHDT, CDR2 YNNKEL (reference sequence). Deletions cut 0 bases from V and 4 bases from J, with 9 bases between. In DNA form, the CDR3 reads TGTGCCAGCAGCCAAGACCACAGCGGCACCGGGGAGCTGTTTTTT. Protein product: CASSQDHSGTGELFF.

Only one count was recorded for this clone. This chain links TRBV7-4 with TRBJ2-1; no clear D gene. Looked up from germline, CDR1 is SGHVT and CDR2 is SQSDAQ. This CDR3 is 14 amino acids long. V lost 0 bases and J 0 bases, leaving 3 bases between the germline ends. CDR3 sequence: CASSLAYSYNEQFF. The DNA of the CDR3 is TGTGCCAGCAGCTTAGCGTACTCCTACAATGAGCAGTTCTTC.

The gene calls are TRBV28 and TRBJ2-7, with 10 bases fitting TRBD1. The V gene end was trimmed by 6 bases and the J gene end by 5 bases; junction bases not matched to a gene: 13. This CDR3 has 16 residues. From germline, CDR1 is MDHEN and CDR2 SYDVKM. The CDR3 sequence is CASSPPRDRGNHEQYF. CDR3 nucleotides: TGTGCCAGCAGCCCTCCCCGGGACAGGGGTAACCACGAGCAGTACTTC.

V is TRBV11-2 and J is TRBJ1-6; TRBD1 aligns across 8 bases. Germline V gene data show CDR1 as SGHAT and CDR2 as FQNNGV. The CDR3 runs 16 residues. Germline trimming cut 4 bases from V and 5 bases from J; bases unmatched to any gene: 7. CDR3 DNA sequence: TGTGCCAGCAGCTCCTCAGACAGGGGACATAATTCACCCCTCCACTTT. This gives the protein CASSSSDRGHNSPLHF.

V and J are TRBV20-1 and TRBJ2-1, with 12 bases matching TRBD2. V shed 3 bases and J 5 bases; nucleotides not matched to a gene: 5. This CDR3 comprises 15 residues. The germline CDR1 and CDR2 sequences are DFQATT and SNEGSKA (reference sequence). The CDR3 nucleotides read TGCAGTGCTAGTTCGACTAGCGGGGGCCACAATGAGCAGTTCTTC. Its translation is CSASSTSGGHNEQFF.

The chain's CDR3 is CASSLGTTVNEQFF. In DNA form, the CDR3 reads TGTGCCAGCAGCTTAGGGACTACAGTCAATGAGCAGTTCTTC. The chain is built from TRBV7-2 and TRBJ2-1, with TRBD2 as a possible D gene (6 bases). Germline CDR1 SGHTA, CDR2 FQGNSA. The CDR3 length is 14 residues. V dropped 1 base and J dropped 6 bases, with 10 bases sitting between them.

The chain is built from TRBV5-1 and TRBJ2-7; D is unresolved. CDR1 SGHRS and CDR2 YFSETQ come from the germline V gene. The ends were cut back, 0 bases at V and 2 bases at J, with 6 bases in the middle. CDR3 length: 13 residues. CDR3 nucleotides: TGCGCCAGCAGCTTGGCCAAGCCCTACGAGCAGTACTTC. Amino acid sequence: CASSLAKPYEQYF.

The V call is TRBV30, the J call TRBJ1-2; no reliable D call. CDR1 and CDR2 from the germline V gene are GTSNPN and SVGIG (reference sequence). There are 13 residues in the CDR3. V gave up 2 bases and J gave up 4 bases, with 11 bases separating them. For the CDR3, the DNA is TGTGCCTGGAGTCTGCAGATTGCCTATGGCTACACCTTC. As protein: CAWSLQIAYGYTF.

The rearrangement joins TRBV11-2 to TRBJ2-3; a weak D match, TRBD1 (5 bases). Trimming left V 1 base short and J 4 bases short, with 15 bases between. In germline, CDR1 is SGHAT, CDR2 FQNNGV. The CDR3 is 16 amino acids. CDR3: CASSLGGRVIADTQYF. Here the CDR3 DNA reads TGTGCCAGCAGCTTAGGGGGCAGGGTTATCGCAGATACGCAGTATTTT.

CDR3 amino acids: CASSPRTGGMNTEAFF. CDR3 nucleotides: TGTGCCAGCTCACCAAGGACAGGGGGGATGAACACTGAAGCTTTCTTT. This chain links TRBV18 with TRBJ1-1; 10 bases are a match to TRBD1. The V gene end was trimmed by 2 bases and the J gene end by 0 bases; junction bases not matched to a gene: 3. CDR1 is KGHSH and CDR2 is LQKENI in the germline V gene. The CDR3 is made up of 16 amino acids. The variable domain in full, completed from reference TRBV18 and TRBJ1-1, reads NAGVMQNPRHLVRRRGQEARLRCSPMKGHSHVYWYRQLPEEGLKFMVYLQKENIIDESGMPKERFSAEFPKEGPSILRIQQVVRGDSAAYFCASSPRTGGMNTEAFFGQGTRLTVV.